This T cell receptor (beta chain) was recorded in a study of metastatic and nonmetastatic thyroid tumors (dated by TCRdb to about 2020). A note on the overall study: For patients with malignant and with benign thyroid disease, the researchers compared repertoires between peripheral blood samples and tumor or nodule tissue samples. Results the study describes overall, beyond this receptor: In both blood and tumor samples, TCR beta diversity was reported to be significantly higher in malignant tumors than in benign nodules.

Taken from the germline V gene, the CDR1 and CDR2 loops are MNHEY and SVGAGI. V and J lose 2 bases and 5 bases, and a span of 12 bases separates them. The CDR3 spans 14 residues, from the cysteine through the phenylalanine. Only the CDR3 DNA stays, 42 bases, in frame from base 1. Note on this clone: What this receptor recognizes is not known. No much larger clone exists at a distance of one base, and base qualities are not known.

None of the patients had been given any treatment before thyroid surgery. The study retrospectively analysed patient clinical samples collected from about 2012 to 2018 using T-cell receptor beta sequencing. Libraries were built with PCR. Sequenced using an Illumina HiSeq 4000. High-throughput sequencing was used to profile the CDR3 region of the TCR beta-chain in every patient. Per the authors' processing: A classifier to discriminate distant-metastatic papillary thyroid cancer patients was built from CDR3 differences across clinicopathological groups. To measure repertoire diversity the researchers used the Shannon index, while the Morisita-Horn index served to gauge how similar the tumor and blood repertoires were. TCRdb ran its own pipeline on the public reads, namely fastp trimming at Q25 and MiXCR clone calling, and kept in-frame beta chains. Clone size and V and J calls follow TCRdb, not the original study. The sample table records 7,000 to 9,500 clones; around 33% of these occur just once. 15% to 20% of the sample is held by the ten biggest clonotypes.

The clonotype was recovered from a female donor with papillary thyroid cancer or a benign thyroid nodule (not recorded which). Some clones in this sample may be carry-over from other donors' samples. The sequencing sample was made of tumor tissue. The sequence is built from TRBV6-5 and TRBJ2-5; the D gene is perhaps TRBD1 or TRBD2, as each covers 6 bases. The CDR3 is CASSYPGARETQYF. The DNA sequence is as follows: TGTGCCAGCAGTTACCCGGGGGCGCGGGAGACCCAGTACTTC.